This T cell receptor beta chain was captured in a study of PD-1 blockade in classical Hodgkin lymphoma. Turning to the study itself: Nivolumab dosed at 3 mg/kg went to patients intravenously every 2 weeks. The study, taken as a whole, reports: Compared with healthy donors, newly diagnosed patients reportedly showed lower baseline TCR diversity. For complete responders, baseline diversity was comparable to that of newly diagnosed patients.

On this clone itself: Its antigen is not known.

Assay: immunoSEQ multiplex PCR; the TCRdb copy retains only in-frame clones and omits some. The top ten clones hold around a third of a sample with 46,000 or so clones, roughly 78% of them seen once. As for time point: cycle 4 day 1 (C4D1), after six to seven weeks of nivolumab. Each patient's relapse followed autologous stem cell transplantation, and brentuximab vedotin exposure varied. Per germline, CDR1 SGHRS and CDR2 YFSETQ. The V end was cut by 0 bases, the J end by 1 base, with 10 bases between. This CDR3 has 15 residues. This specimen was peripheral blood mononuclear cells (PBMCs), taken before the fourth cycle of nivolumab. The clonotype originates from a human donor with classical Hodgkin lymphoma. V and J are TRBV5-1 and TRBJ1-1, with no clear D. The DNA of the CDR3 is TGCGCCAGCAGCTTGGCCGGCAGACAGAACACTGAAGCTTTCTTT. This translates into CASSLAGRQNTEAFF.